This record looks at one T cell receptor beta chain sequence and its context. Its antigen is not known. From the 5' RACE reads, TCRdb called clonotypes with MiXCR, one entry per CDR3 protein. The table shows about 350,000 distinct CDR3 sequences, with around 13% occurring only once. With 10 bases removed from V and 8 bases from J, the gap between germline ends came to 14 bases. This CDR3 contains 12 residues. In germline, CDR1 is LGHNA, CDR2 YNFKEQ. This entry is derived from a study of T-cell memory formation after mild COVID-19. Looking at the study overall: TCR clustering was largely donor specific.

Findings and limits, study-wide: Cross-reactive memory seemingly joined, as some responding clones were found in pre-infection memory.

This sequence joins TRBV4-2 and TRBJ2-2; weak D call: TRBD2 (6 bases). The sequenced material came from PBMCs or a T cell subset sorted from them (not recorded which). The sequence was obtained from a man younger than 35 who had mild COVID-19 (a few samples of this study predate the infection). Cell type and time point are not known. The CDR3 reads CATEDAGGELFF. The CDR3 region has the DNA TGTGCCACCGAAGACGCGGGGGGGGAGCTGTTTTTT.